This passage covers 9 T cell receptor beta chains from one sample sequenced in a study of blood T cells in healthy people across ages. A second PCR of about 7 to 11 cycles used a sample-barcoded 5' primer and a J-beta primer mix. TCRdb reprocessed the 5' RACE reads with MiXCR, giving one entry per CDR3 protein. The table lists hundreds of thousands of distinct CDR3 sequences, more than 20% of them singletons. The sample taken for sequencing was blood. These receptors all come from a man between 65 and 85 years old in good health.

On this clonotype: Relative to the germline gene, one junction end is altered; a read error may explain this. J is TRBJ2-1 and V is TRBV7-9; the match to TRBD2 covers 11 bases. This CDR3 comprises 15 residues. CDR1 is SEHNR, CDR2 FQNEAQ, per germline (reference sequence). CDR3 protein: CASSLAGGLPNEQFF. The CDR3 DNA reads TGTGCCAGCAGTTTAGCGGGAGGGCTGCCCAATGAGCAGTTCTTC.

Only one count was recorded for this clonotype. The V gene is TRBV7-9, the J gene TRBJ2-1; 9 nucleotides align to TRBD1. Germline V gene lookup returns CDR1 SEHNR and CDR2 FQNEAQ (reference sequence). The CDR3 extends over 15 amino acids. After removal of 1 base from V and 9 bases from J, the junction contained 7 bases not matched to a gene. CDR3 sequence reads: CASSLVNRGPREQFF. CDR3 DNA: TGTGCCAGCAGCTTAGTAAACAGGGGGCCCCGTGAGCAGTTCTTC.

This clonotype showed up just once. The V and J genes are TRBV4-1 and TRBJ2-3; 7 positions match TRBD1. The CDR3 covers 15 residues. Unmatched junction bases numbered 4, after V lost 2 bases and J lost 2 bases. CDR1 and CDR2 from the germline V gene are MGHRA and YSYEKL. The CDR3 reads CASSQRDSPTDTQYF. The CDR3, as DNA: TGCGCCAGCAGCCAAAGGGACAGTCCCACAGATACGCAGTATTTT.

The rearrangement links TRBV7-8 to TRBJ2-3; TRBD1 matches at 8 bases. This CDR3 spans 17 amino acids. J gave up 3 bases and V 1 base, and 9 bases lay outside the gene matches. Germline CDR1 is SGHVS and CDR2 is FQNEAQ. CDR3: CASSLGRTGRVTDTQYF. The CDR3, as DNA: TGTGCCAGCAGCTTAGGTCGGACAGGGCGGGTAACAGATACGCAGTATTTT.

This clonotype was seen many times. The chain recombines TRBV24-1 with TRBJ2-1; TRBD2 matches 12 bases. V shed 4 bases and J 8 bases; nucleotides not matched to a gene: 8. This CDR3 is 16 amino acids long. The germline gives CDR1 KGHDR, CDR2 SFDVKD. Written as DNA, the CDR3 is TGTGCCACCAGTGACCTGGCGACTAGCGGGAGTTATGAGCAGTTCTTC. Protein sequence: CATSDLATSGSYEQFF.

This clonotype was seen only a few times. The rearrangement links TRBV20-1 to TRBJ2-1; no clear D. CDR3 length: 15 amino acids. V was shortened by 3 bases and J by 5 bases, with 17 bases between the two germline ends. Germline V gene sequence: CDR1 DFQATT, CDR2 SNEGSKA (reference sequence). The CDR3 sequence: CSASGRVKTHNEQFF. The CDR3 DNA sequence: TGCAGTGCTAGCGGGCGAGTGAAGACCCACAATGAGCAGTTCTTC.

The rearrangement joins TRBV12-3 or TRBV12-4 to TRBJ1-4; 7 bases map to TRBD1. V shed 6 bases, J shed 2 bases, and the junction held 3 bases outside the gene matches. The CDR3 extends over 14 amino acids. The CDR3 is CASRRGQTNEKLFF. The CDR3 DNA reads TGTGCCAGCAGGCGGGGACAGACTAATGAAAAACTGTTTTTT.

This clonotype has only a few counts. In DNA, the CDR3 is TGTGCCAGCAGTTTAAACCCTGGCCAGACGGGGTTCTTC. Translating it yields CASSLNPGQTGFF. The genes are TRBV28 and TRBJ2-1; D call uncertain. V shed 2 bases and J shed 15 bases, with 17 bases lying between them. Germline assignment: CDR1 MDHEN and CDR2 SYDVKM. CDR3 length equals 13 residues.

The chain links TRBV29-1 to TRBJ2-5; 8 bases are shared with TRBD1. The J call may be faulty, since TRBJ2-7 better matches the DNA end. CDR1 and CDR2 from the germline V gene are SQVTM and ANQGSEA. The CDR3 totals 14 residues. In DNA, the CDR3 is TGCAGCGTTGTGGACCGGACAGGGAGGTACGAGCAGTACTTC. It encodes CSVVDRTGRYEQYF.